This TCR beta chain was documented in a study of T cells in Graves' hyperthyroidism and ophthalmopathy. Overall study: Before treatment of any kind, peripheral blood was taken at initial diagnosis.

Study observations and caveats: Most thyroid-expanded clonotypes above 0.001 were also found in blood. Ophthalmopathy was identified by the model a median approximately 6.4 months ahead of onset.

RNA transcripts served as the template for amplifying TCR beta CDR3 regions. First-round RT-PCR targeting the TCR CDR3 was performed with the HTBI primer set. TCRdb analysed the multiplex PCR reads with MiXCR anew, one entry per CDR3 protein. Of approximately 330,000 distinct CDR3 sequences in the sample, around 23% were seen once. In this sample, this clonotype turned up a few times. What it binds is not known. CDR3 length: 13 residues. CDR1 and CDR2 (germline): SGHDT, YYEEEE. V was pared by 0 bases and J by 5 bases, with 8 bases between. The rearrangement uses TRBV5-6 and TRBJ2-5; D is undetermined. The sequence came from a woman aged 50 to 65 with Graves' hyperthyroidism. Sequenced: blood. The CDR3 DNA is TGTGCCAGCAGCTTGGGATCTTGGGAGACCCAGTACTTC. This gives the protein CASSLGSWETQYF.